The 29 T cell receptor beta chains below come from one sample, sequenced in a study of CD8 T cells in Susac syndrome. Random hexamers primed reverse transcription of about 0.45 to 1 ug RNA. MiXCR was run by TCRdb on the immunoSEQ multiplex PCR reads, yielding one entry per CDR3 protein. The table includes 84,000 or so distinct CDR3 sequences, roughly 94% detected once. The sequenced sample was CD8+ T cells from PBMCs. These receptors came from a human donor with Susac syndrome.

The chain recombines TRBV12-3 or TRBV12-4 with TRBJ2-2; tentatively, D is TRBD1 or TRBD2 (6 bases each). This CDR3 contains 16 residues. The germline V and J ends were trimmed by 3 bases and 0 bases, with 11 bases remaining between them. As DNA, the CDR3 is TGTGCCAGCAGTTTCGGGGGCAGGACGAACACCGGGGAGCTGTTTTTT. Translation: CASSFGGRTNTGELFF.

Only one count was recorded for this clonotype. V gene TRBV20-1 combines with J gene TRBJ2-1, with D tentatively TRBD2 (6 bases). CDR3 length equals 15 residues. The V end was cut by 2 bases, the J end by 3 bases, with 14 bases between. Germline V CDR1 and CDR2: DFQATT, SNEGSKA (reference sequence). The CDR3 DNA reads TGCAGTGCTAGATCACTAGCCCGGGACTACAATGAGCAGTTCTTC. This codes for CSARSLARDYNEQFF.

V and J are TRBV12-5 and TRBJ2-7; no clear D gene. From germline, CDR1 is LGHNT and CDR2 FRNRAP. V lost 5 bases and J lost 6, with 11 bases in between. CDR3 length: 12 residues. CDR3 DNA sequence: TGTGCTAGTGGTCCTTGGGTAGGCGAGCAGTACTTC. Translated, it gives CASGPWVGEQYF. Looking up the rest from reference TRBV12-5 and TRBJ2-7 gives the full variable domain: DARVTQTPRHKVTEMGQEVTMRCQPILGHNTVFWYRQTMMQGLELLAYFRNRAPLDDSGMPKDRFSAEMPDATLATLKIQPSEPRDSAVYFCASGPWVGEQYFGPGTRLTVT.

The V call is TRBV4-2, the J call TRBJ1-1; TRBD1 is a possible D gene (5 bases). The CDR3 contains 17 residues. CDR1 and CDR2 (germline): LGHNA, YNFKEQ. V dropped 0 bases and J dropped 3 bases, with 17 bases sitting between them. CDR3 amino acids: CASSQDPPGRGDTEAFF. CDR3 sequence (DNA): TGTGCCAGCAGCCAAGACCCGCCGGGACGGGGGGACACTGAAGCTTTCTTT.

The chain uses TRBV30 and TRBJ2-2, with 7 bases lining up with TRBD2. This CDR3 spans 15 amino acids. The V segment lost 4 bases and the J segment 2 bases; nucleotides outside the gene matches: 7. The germline CDR1 and CDR2 sequences are GTSNPN and SVGIG (reference sequence). Here the CDR3 reads CAWTNLAENTGELFF. The CDR3 DNA reads as TGTGCCTGGACCAATCTAGCGGAAAACACCGGGGAGCTGTTTTTT. Using reference TRBV30 and TRBJ2-2 for the parts outside the CDR3, the full variable domain is SQTIHQWPATLVQPVGSPLSLECTVEGTSNPNLYWYRQAAGRGLQLLFYSVGIGQISSEVPQNLSASRPQDRQFILSSKKLLLSDSGFYLCAWTNLAENTGELFFGEGSRLTVL.

The J gene is TRBJ2-7, the V gene TRBV29-1, with a possible D match to TRBD2 (5 bases). CDR1 and CDR2 from the germline V gene are SQVTM and ANQGSEA. This CDR3 has 14 amino acids. Trimming took 6 bases from V and 0 from J, leaving 15 bases between them. CDR3 in amino acids: CSVYSALSSYEQYF. The CDR3 DNA reads TGCAGCGTATATAGCGCCTTAAGCTCCTACGAGCAGTACTTC.

This rearrangement joins TRBV5-6 to TRBJ2-1; perhaps TRBD1 as D (6 bases). V dropped 0 bases and J dropped 5 bases, with 6 bases sitting between them. The CDR3 loop spans 13 amino acids. Germline CDR1 SGHDT, CDR2 YYEEEE. The CDR3 bases are TGTGCCAGCAGCTTGGGGACAGACAATGAGCAGTTCTTC. This translates into CASSLGTDNEQFF.

This clonotype has only a few counts. The gene calls are TRBV6-1 and TRBJ2-7; 9 bases fit TRBD1. This CDR3 spans 14 amino acids. Germline trimming cut 5 bases from V and 3 bases from J; bases unmatched to any gene: 5. Germline assignment: CDR1 MNHNS and CDR2 SASEGT. The CDR3 protein is CASSFLGQGYEQYF. Written as DNA, the CDR3 is TGTGCCAGCAGTTTCCTGGGACAGGGCTACGAGCAGTACTTC.

The rearrangement uses TRBV5-1 and TRBJ2-3; D ambiguous. This CDR3 is built from 13 residues. The germline V and J ends were trimmed by 7 bases and 6 bases, with 15 bases remaining between them. CDR1 SGHRS and CDR2 YFSETQ come from the germline V gene. The CDR3 protein is CASGLYTADTQYF. CDR3 nucleotides: TGCGCCAGCGGCCTTTACACCGCCGATACGCAGTATTTT.

This rearrangement joins TRBV9 to TRBJ2-7; TRBD2 might be the D (6 bases). Germline V gives CDR1 SGDLS, CDR2 YYNGEE. This CDR3 contains 15 residues. Trimming left V 4 bases short and J 1 base short, with 15 bases between. The chain's CDR3 is CASSPYAGLSYEQYF. CDR3 nucleotides: TGTGCCAGCAGCCCCTACGCGGGGCTTTCCTACGAGCAGTACTTC.

In its sample, this clonotype was seen once. The chain combines TRBV3-1 with TRBJ2-6; no definite D call. Trimming shortened V by 7 bases and J by 0 bases, and 4 bases separated the two germline ends. Germline loops: CDR1 LGHDT, CDR2 YNNKEL (reference sequence). The CDR3 has 13 amino acids. CDR3 DNA sequence: TGTGCCAGCACCTCCTCTGGGGCCAACGTCCTGACTTTC. Its protein product is CASTSSGANVLTF.

The genes are TRBV2 and TRBJ2-7; 7 nucleotides align to TRBD2. V trimming: 4 bases; J trimming: 0 bases; junction bases outside the gene matches: 6. CDR1 is SNHLY and CDR2 is FYNNEI in the germline V gene. The CDR3 extends over 15 amino acids. CDR3 bases: TGTGCCAGCAGTGTTCGGGAGGTGGGCTCCTACGAGCAGTACTTC. As protein: CASSVREVGSYEQYF.

The rearrangement links TRBV20-1 to TRBJ2-7; the match to TRBD2 covers 8 bases. The germline V gene has CDR1 DFQATT and CDR2 SNEGSKA (reference sequence). The V gene end was trimmed by 2 bases and the J gene end by 2 bases; junction bases not matched to a gene: 11. This CDR3 is built from 16 residues. CDR3 region: CSARPLTGTRAYEQYF. Here the CDR3 DNA reads TGCAGTGCTAGACCGTTGACCGGGACTAGGGCCTACGAGCAGTACTTC.

This chain connects TRBV24-1 to TRBJ2-1; no firm D call. The germline V gene encodes CDR1 KGHDR and CDR2 SFDVKD. Trimming stripped 5 bases from V and 8 bases from J, with 12 bases between. This CDR3 is 13 amino acids long. The CDR3 nucleotides are TGTGCCACCAGTGGTGGGGTTGGGGATGAGCAGTTCTTC. This sequence encodes CATSGGVGDEQFF.

This chain uses TRBV14 with TRBJ2-7; 9 bases are a match to TRBD2. With V trimmed by 0 bases and J by 2 bases, 2 bases remained unmatched. CDR3 length equals 15 residues. CDR1 is SGHDN, CDR2 FVKESK, per germline. Here the CDR3 reads CASSQELAGPYEQYF. Here the CDR3 DNA reads TGTGCCAGCAGCCAAGAACTAGCGGGTCCCTACGAGCAGTACTTC. The complete variable domain, with remaining parts taken from reference TRBV14 and TRBJ2-7, reads EAGVTQFPSHSVIEKGQTVTLRCDPISGHDNLYWYRRVMGKEIKFLLHFVKESKQDESGMPNNRFLAERTGGTYSTLKVQPAELEDSGVYFCASSQELAGPYEQYFGPGTRLTVT.

The chain joins TRBV29-1 to TRBJ1-2, with D possibly matching TRBD1 (5 bases). The CDR3 spans 9 residues. Trimming pared 8 bases from V and 9 bases from J, leaving 10 bases between. CDR1 and CDR2 (germline): SQVTM, ANQGSEA. CDR3 coding DNA: TGCAGCCCCGGGGGGAGCTACACCTTC. Its translation is CSPGGSYTF.

The chain carries TRBV19 and TRBJ1-5; D may be TRBD1 (5 bases). CDR1 and CDR2 (germline): LNHDA, SQIVND (reference sequence). The CDR3 is 14 amino acids. V was clipped by 10 bases and J by 5 bases, with 18 bases between them. CDR3 sequence (DNA): TGTGCCATCAGGGAACGCGGGCATCATCAGCCCCAGCATTTT. Amino acids: CAIRERGHHQPQHF.

This chain links TRBV12-3 or TRBV12-4 with TRBJ2-7; no reliable D call. Trimming took 6 bases from V and 1 from J, leaving 16 bases between them. The CDR3 is 15 residues long. The CDR3 sequence: CASSLQGLESYEQYF. The CDR3, as DNA: TGTGCCAGCAGCCTCCAAGGGCTAGAATCCTACGAGCAGTACTTC.

The V gene is TRBV19, the J gene TRBJ2-5, with 9 bases matching TRBD2. The CDR3 has 15 residues. V dropped 5 bases and J dropped 5; count of bases not matched to a gene: 9. Germline V lookup: CDR1 LNHDA, CDR2 SQIVND (reference sequence). The CDR3 DNA reads as TGTGCCAGTAGTTCCCCCGGGACTAGCTTGGAGACCCAGTACTTC. Residues: CASSSPGTSLETQYF.

In this sample, this clonotype turned up once. CDR3: CASSYPSLAATDSTDTQYF. For the CDR3, the DNA is TGCGCCAGCAGTTACCCGAGCTTAGCGGCTACAGACTCCACAGATACGCAGTATTTT. V is TRBV4-1 and J is TRBJ2-3; D is perhaps TRBD2 (6 bases). Germline values: CDR1 MGHRA, CDR2 YSYEKL. V was pared by 6 bases and J by 2 bases, with 27 bases between. The CDR3 consists of 19 residues.

The rearrangement links TRBV7-2 to TRBJ1-1; tentative D call: TRBD1 (5 bases). The V gene lost 2 bases and the J gene lost 2 bases, with 12 bases spanning the gap. The germline gives CDR1 SGHTA, CDR2 FQGNSA. The CDR3 is 15 amino acids. The CDR3 DNA is TGTGCCAGCAGCTTACCCGGGACTCTAAACACTGAAGCTTTCTTT. Its translation is CASSLPGTLNTEAFF. Based on the CDR3 plus reference TRBV7-2 and TRBJ1-1, the full variable domain is GAGVSQSPSNKVTEKGKDVELRCDPISGHTALYWYRQSLGQGLEFLIYFQGNSAPDKSGLPSDRFSAERTGGSVSTLTIQRTQQEDSAVYLCASSLPGTLNTEAFFGQGTRLTVV.

The J gene is TRBJ1-5, the V gene TRBV30; no reliable D call. CDR3 size: 14 residues. Germline CDR1 is GTSNPN and CDR2 is SVGIG (reference sequence). V was shortened by 5 bases and J by 5 bases, with 16 bases between the two germline ends. The CDR3 sequence is CAWGPAVGYQPQHF. The CDR3 bases are TGTGCCTGGGGTCCGGCAGTGGGGTATCAGCCCCAGCATTTT.

The V gene is TRBV27, the J gene TRBJ2-5, with TRBD2 identical over 7 bases. The germline gives CDR1 MNHEY, CDR2 SMNVEV (reference sequence). CDR3 length equals 11 residues. Losses at the gene ends were 7 bases for V and 5 bases for J; bases not matched to a gene: 1. DNA of the CDR3: TGTGCCAGCATGGGGGGGGAGACCCAGTACTTC. Encoded protein: CASMGGETQYF.

J is TRBJ1-2 and V is TRBV6-1; D gene unclear. The CDR3 has 15 residues. The V and J ends lost 1 base and 0 bases respectively, with 9 bases between them. Germline V gene lookup returns CDR1 MNHNS and CDR2 SASEGT. As DNA, the CDR3 is TGTGCCAGCAGTGAAGTGGCCAGTCCTAACTATGGCTACACCTTC. It translates to CASSEVASPNYGYTF.

A note on this clonotype: The junction shows a germline mismatch at one end, possibly a read error. This chain joins TRBV20-1 and TRBJ2-2, with 9 positions matching TRBD1. In germline, CDR1 is DFQATT, CDR2 SNEGSKA (reference sequence). The CDR3 runs 13 residues. This CDR3 reads CSARGTGTGELFF. The CDR3 nucleotides are TGCAGTGCCAGAGGGACAGGGACCGGGGAGCTGTTTTTT.

The genes are TRBV9 and TRBJ2-5; possibly TRBD2 for D (5 bases). The CDR3 is 17 residues long. Trimming left V 4 bases short and J 2 bases short, with 21 bases between. CDR1 and CDR2 from the germline V gene are SGDLS and YYNGEE. DNA of the CDR3: TGTGCCAGCAGCCATCCGCTGGAAGCGGAACCACAAGAGACCCAGTACTTC. Translating it yields CASSHPLEAEPQETQYF.

This chain joins TRBV29-1 and TRBJ2-3; a weak D match, TRBD2 (5 bases). The CDR3 has 18 residues. CDR1 and CDR2 from the germline V gene are SQVTM and ANQGSEA. The V gene lost 3 bases and the J gene lost 2 bases, with 24 bases spanning the gap. The CDR3 DNA sequence: TGCAGCGTTGACGGGGATATGAGTGCCGCCTCATCCACAGATACGCAGTATTTT. It is translated as CSVDGDMSAASSTDTQYF.

This clonotype appeared a few times. The CDR3 spells CASSTSSYNEQFF. CDR3 in DNA: TGTGCCAGTAGTACTAGCTCCTACAATGAGCAGTTCTTC. This rearrangement joins TRBV19 to TRBJ2-1, with no clear D. CDR1 and CDR2 (germline): LNHDA, SQIVND (reference sequence). CDR3 length equals 13 residues. V was trimmed by 4 bases and J by 0 bases, leaving 4 bases between them.

The chain links TRBV24-1 to TRBJ2-2; no clear D gene. The length of the CDR3 is 12 residues. Trimming took 0 bases from V and 7 from J, leaving 2 bases between them. Germline lookup yields CDR1 KGHDR and CDR2 SFDVKD. CDR3 loop: CATSDLFGELFF. The CDR3 nucleotides read TGTGCCACCAGTGATTTGTTCGGGGAGCTGTTTTTT.